This entry lists 17 T cell receptor beta chains sequenced from one sample in a study of cytomegalovirus exposure and HLA in healthy donors. Generated by immunoSEQ multiplex PCR, the TCRdb table keeps only in-frame clones and is missing some. The sample shows roughly 150,000 clones, approximately 84% of them seen only once. Sequenced material: PBMCs. These receptors were taken from a man in his thirties or forties in good health and CMV-seropositive.

V and J are TRBV11-2 and TRBJ2-1; 11 bases align to TRBD2. The ends lost 5 bases at V and 4 bases at J; junction bases unmatched: 4. Looked up from germline, CDR1 is SGHAT and CDR2 is FQNNGV. The CDR3 runs 15 residues. The CDR3 sequence is CASSRLAGLYNEQFF. The CDR3 DNA follows: TGTGCCAGCAGCAGACTAGCGGGGTTATACAATGAGCAGTTCTTC. The entire variable domain, with the rest obtained from reference TRBV11-2 and TRBJ2-1, is as follows: EAGVAQSPRYKIIEKRQSVAFWCNPISGHATLYWYQQILGQGPKLLIQFQNNGVVDDSQLPKDRFSAERLKGVDSTLKIQPAKLEDSAVYLCASSRLAGLYNEQFFGPGTRLTVL.

The chain recombines TRBV29-1 with TRBJ2-3, with a tentative D call TRBD1 (5 bases). Trimming took off 3 bases at V and 2 bases at J, with 6 bases between the two ends. CDR1 is SQVTM and CDR2 is ANQGSEA in the germline V gene. The CDR3 runs 12 residues. CDR3 residues: CSVEGLTDTQYF. CDR3 nucleotide sequence: TGCAGCGTTGAGGGGCTCACAGATACGCAGTATTTT.

J is TRBJ2-5 and V is TRBV4-3; weak D call: TRBD2 (7 bases). The CDR3 runs 17 residues. Germline V gives CDR1 LGHNA, CDR2 YSLEER. V was pared by 1 base and J by 2 bases, with 17 bases between. CDR3 in DNA: TGCGCCAGCAGCCAAGGTTTAAACGGGGGGCCACAAGAGACCCAGTACTTC. This translates into CASSQGLNGGPQETQYF.

This clone showed up just once. The chain couples TRBV5-4 to TRBJ2-2; 8 bases are a match to TRBD2. V trimming: 1 base; J trimming: 4 bases; junction bases outside the gene matches: 6. Germline assignment: CDR1 SGHNT and CDR2 YYREEE (reference sequence). The CDR3 is 16 amino acids. The CDR3 DNA sequence: TGTGCCAGCAGCTTGCCGGGAGGGAGGGCCACCGGGGAGCTGTTTTTT. It encodes CASSLPGGRATGELFF.

The chain uses TRBV18 and TRBJ2-7, with D tentatively TRBD2 (6 bases). Trimming removed 5 bases at V and 4 bases at J, with 15 bases between. Germline V gives CDR1 KGHSH, CDR2 LQKENI. The length of the CDR3 is 14 residues. The CDR3 sequence: CASSISGVTYEQYF. The DNA of the CDR3 is TGTGCCAGCTCAATTTCGGGAGTAACGTACGAGCAGTACTTC.

The V gene is TRBV30, the J gene TRBJ2-3; 10 nucleotides align to TRBD2. After removal of 4 bases from V and 4 bases from J, the junction contained 17 bases not matched to a gene. The CDR3 is 18 residues long. Looked up from germline, CDR1 is GTSNPN and CDR2 is SVGIG (reference sequence). The CDR3 here is CAWNHIQREGRSPDTQYF. The CDR3 nucleotides are TGTGCCTGGAATCACATTCAGCGGGAGGGCCGTTCTCCAGATACGCAGTATTTT.

J is TRBJ1-1 and V is TRBV7-9, with 7 bases matching TRBD1. In germline, CDR1 is SEHNR, CDR2 FQNEAQ (reference sequence). The CDR3 is made up of 15 amino acids. After removal of 1 base from V and 1 base from J, the junction contained 3 bases not matched to a gene. The CDR3 here is CASSLVAGGNTEAFF. DNA of the CDR3: TGTGCCAGCAGCTTAGTGGCAGGGGGGAACACTGAAGCTTTCTTT.

J is TRBJ2-3 and V is TRBV5-1; the match to TRBD1 covers 7 bases. The CDR3 is 14 residues long. V was clipped by 3 bases and J by 3 bases; unmatched bases: 4. Germline assignment: CDR1 SGHRS and CDR2 YFSETQ. The CDR3 protein is CASSSDRVTDTQYF. In nucleotides, the CDR3 is TGCGCCAGCAGCTCTGACAGGGTAACAGATACGCAGTATTTT.

This clone was detected a few times. The chain recombines TRBV18 with TRBJ2-7; possible D gene TRBD1, 5 bases. The CDR3 has 13 residues. Trimming left V 2 bases short and J 6 bases short, with 11 bases between. Looked up from germline, CDR1 is KGHSH and CDR2 is LQKENI. The CDR3 nucleotides read TGTGCCAGCTCACCAGGCAGGGATTCCGAGCAGTACTTC. Translating gives CASSPGRDSEQYF.

In DNA, the CDR3 is TGTGCCAGCTCACCAGCTGGACAGGGGGCGAAGCAGCCCCAGCATTTT. Its protein product is CASSPAGQGAKQPQHF. This chain joins TRBV18 and TRBJ1-5; 11 nucleotides line up with TRBD1. J lost 7 bases, V lost 2 bases, and 7 bases had no gene match. The CDR3 extends over 16 amino acids. Germline CDR1 reads KGHSH; CDR2 reads LQKENI. The complete variable domain, with remaining parts taken from reference TRBV18 and TRBJ1-5, reads NAGVMQNPRHLVRRRGQEARLRCSPMKGHSHVYWYRQLPEEGLKFMVYLQKENIIDESGMPKERFSAEFPKEGPSILRIQQVVRGDSAAYFCASSPAGQGAKQPQHFGDGTRLSIL.

This clone was detected only once. The V and J genes are TRBV5-1 and TRBJ2-1, with 9 bases that match TRBD2. The CDR3 runs 15 residues. In germline, CDR1 is SGHRS, CDR2 YFSETQ. The ends lost 2 bases at V and 5 bases at J; junction bases unmatched: 5. CDR3 DNA sequence: TGCGCCAGCAGCTTCCGAGCGGGGGGCGACAATGAGCAGTTCTTC. Protein sequence: CASSFRAGGDNEQFF.

The rearrangement uses TRBV7-2 and TRBJ1-2; 11 positions agree with TRBD1. J was trimmed by 4 bases and V by 5 bases; bases with no gene match: 9. Germline lookup yields CDR1 SGHTA and CDR2 FQGNSA. The CDR3 loop spans 16 amino acids. CDR3 sequence (DNA): TGTGCCAGCAGCATCGGACAGGGGGCGCTGGGCTATGGCTACACCTTC. Translating it yields CASSIGQGALGYGYTF.

The chain joins TRBV5-1 to TRBJ2-7; D remains ambiguous. The ends were cut back, 0 bases at V and 2 bases at J, with 9 bases in the middle. The CDR3 extends over 14 amino acids. Germline loops: CDR1 SGHRS, CDR2 YFSETQ. The CDR3 DNA sequence: TGCGCCAGCAGCTTGGCGGCACAGACCTACGAGCAGTACTTC. Amino acids: CASSLAAQTYEQYF.

The J gene is TRBJ1-1, the V gene TRBV14; no firm D call. The CDR3 has 12 residues. Germline values: CDR1 SGHDN, CDR2 FVKESK. V shed 4 bases and J shed 1 base, with 4 bases lying between them. CDR3 nucleotide sequence: TGTGCCAGCAGCCCGCGGAACACTGAAGCTTTCTTT. This codes for CASSPRNTEAFF.

This rearrangement joins TRBV28 to TRBJ2-1, with D unclear. This CDR3 is 13 amino acids long. Trimming pared 10 bases from V and 2 bases from J, leaving 12 bases between. Germline V CDR1 and CDR2: MDHEN, SYDVKM. CDR3 DNA sequence: TGTGCCACAACCGTGGGCCCCTACAATGAGCAGTTCTTC. It specifies CATTVGPYNEQFF.

This chain uses TRBV27 with TRBJ2-1; the match to TRBD2 covers 10 bases. This CDR3 has 15 residues. Germline V CDR1 and CDR2: MNHEY, SMNVEV (reference sequence). V shed 3 bases, J shed 4 bases, and the junction held 3 bases outside the gene matches. CDR3 region: CASSLEREGYNEQFF. The CDR3 DNA reads as TGTGCCAGCAGTTTGGAGCGGGAGGGTTACAATGAGCAGTTCTTC.

The rearrangement uses TRBV6-6 and TRBJ1-2; 9 nucleotides line up with TRBD1. The CDR3 sequence is 16 residues long. Trimming took 2 bases from V and 0 from J; bases not matched to a gene: 4. The V gene's germline CDR1 is MNHNY and CDR2 SVGAGI (reference sequence). CDR3 in amino acids: CASSYAGQGANYGYTF. The CDR3 DNA reads TGTGCCAGCAGTTACGCGGGACAGGGAGCTAACTATGGCTACACCTTC.